Below are 32 T cell receptor beta chains sequenced from a single sample in a study of OX40 agonist ivuxolimab in advanced cancers. The method was immunoSEQ multiplex PCR; TCRdb's version includes in-frame clones alone and lacks a portion of them. The sample shows fewer than 70,000 clones, around 90% of them seen only once. Source: CD4+ or CD8+ T cells sorted from blood, taken in a trial of the OX40 agonist ivuxolimab. The origin of the receptors is an adult with an advanced solid tumor such as melanoma, head and neck, liver or kidney cancer.

This clone was counted once. The chain recombines TRBV7-6 with TRBJ2-1; 10 positions agree with TRBD2. V lost 5 bases and J lost 5; bases outside the gene matches: 15. Germline V gene data show CDR1 as SGHVS and CDR2 as FNYEAQ. The length of the CDR3 is 18 residues. CDR3 nucleotides: TGTGCCAGCAGCCGACCTAGACGGAGCGGGAGGGTAAACAATGAGCAGTTCTTC. It translates to CASSRPRRSGRVNNEQFF.

The rearrangement links TRBV27 to TRBJ2-3; 11 nucleotides line up with TRBD2. Germline CDR1 and CDR2: MNHEY and SMNVEV (reference sequence). The CDR3 is 16 amino acids. After removal of 5 bases from V and 4 bases from J, the junction contained 8 bases not matched to a gene. The CDR3 DNA reads TGTGCCAGCAGTCCCCGAACTAGCGGGAGTTCAGATACGCAGTATTTT. This sequence encodes CASSPRTSGSSDTQYF.

The V gene is TRBV5-6, the J gene TRBJ2-5, with 12 bases fitting TRBD2. The CDR3 spans 15 residues. Germline-derived CDR1 and CDR2 are SGHDT and YYEEEE. After removal of 7 bases from V and 2 bases from J, the junction contained 6 bases not matched to a gene. Written as DNA, the CDR3 is TGTGCCAGCGACCGACTAGCGGGGGTTCAAGAGACCCAGTACTTC. Translating it yields CASDRLAGVQETQYF.

The V gene is TRBV10-1, the J gene TRBJ1-1, with D hard to call. Germline-derived CDR1 and CDR2 are WNHNN and SYGVQD (reference sequence). There are 14 residues in the CDR3. The V end lost 3 bases, the J end lost 5 bases, and 13 bases lay between the germline ends. The CDR3 loop is CASSERDSRTEAFF. The CDR3 DNA reads TGCGCCAGCAGTGAAAGGGATTCACGGACTGAAGCTTTCTTT.

This sequence joins TRBV7-3 and TRBJ2-3, with a weak D call TRBD2 (6 bases). CDR3 length: 15 residues. Germline loops: CDR1 SGHTA, CDR2 FQGTGA. V was shortened by 5 bases and J by 0 bases, with 12 bases between the two germline ends. CDR3 nucleotide sequence: TGTGCCAGCAGCCGCTCAGCGGGCAGCACAGATACGCAGTATTTT. Encoded protein: CASSRSAGSTDTQYF.

The chain employs TRBV28 and TRBJ2-5, with D perhaps being TRBD1 or TRBD2 (5 bases each). Germline V gene lookup returns CDR1 MDHEN and CDR2 SYDVKM. Trimming shortened V by 4 bases and J by 0 bases, and 12 bases separated the two germline ends. This CDR3 has 15 amino acids. The CDR3 spells CASSYGAGYQETQYF. DNA of the CDR3: TGTGCCAGCAGTTACGGGGCAGGATACCAAGAGACCCAGTACTTC.

The rearrangement uses TRBV5-5 and TRBJ1-2; no definite D call. CDR3 length: 14 amino acids. V shed 0 bases and J shed 7 bases, with 13 bases lying between them. The germline gives CDR1 SGHKS, CDR2 YYEKEE (reference sequence). The CDR3 spells CASSLEAISLGYTF. The CDR3 DNA follows: TGTGCCAGCAGCTTGGAGGCAATATCCCTTGGCTACACCTTC.

The chain employs TRBV6-1 and TRBJ2-7, with 8 bases identical to TRBD1. The CDR3 runs 16 residues. CDR1 MNHNS and CDR2 SASEGT come from the germline V gene. Trimming cost V 2 bases and J 0 bases; bases outside gene matches: 6. CDR3 coding DNA: TGTGCCAGCAGTGAAAAACAGGGGGTGAACTCCTACGAGCAGTACTTC. It codes for CASSEKQGVNSYEQYF.

The genes are TRBV2 and TRBJ2-1; TRBD2 matches at 7 bases. The germline CDR1 and CDR2 sequences are SNHLY and FYNNEI. The CDR3 runs to 14 residues. V lost 6 bases to trimming and J lost 6 bases; unmatched junction nucleotides: 8. The CDR3 reads CASRDTLAINEQFF. Here the CDR3 DNA reads TGTGCCAGCAGGGACACACTAGCGATCAATGAGCAGTTCTTC.

The rearrangement links TRBV21-1 to TRBJ1-5; the table's D gene call, TRBD1, was not cross checked with the DNA. TRBV21-1 is a recognized pseudogene. This CDR3 spans 16 amino acids. The CDR3 coding sequence is TGTGCCAGCAGCAAAGAAGTCGGACAGGGGGATCAGCCCCAGCATTTT. Its protein product is CASSKEVGQGDQPQHF.

The rearrangement links TRBV11-2 to TRBJ1-5; D is ambiguous. V shed 5 bases and J shed 1 base, with 12 bases lying between them. CDR1 is SGHAT, CDR2 FQNNGV, per germline. The CDR3 runs 15 residues. The CDR3 reads CASSLWGGSNQPQHF. In DNA, the CDR3 is TGTGCCAGCAGCCTCTGGGGAGGGAGCAATCAGCCCCAGCATTTT.

The rearrangement links TRBV7-2 to TRBJ2-3; 8 nucleotides agree with TRBD2. Germline CDR1 SGHTA, CDR2 FQGNSA. This CDR3 is built from 13 residues. The junction had 4 bases not matched to a gene; V was cut back by 6 bases and J by 5 bases. CDR3 sequence: CASSKSGGDTQYF. The DNA of the CDR3 is TGTGCCAGCAGTAAGAGCGGGGGAGATACGCAGTATTTT.

This chain joins TRBV4-3 and TRBJ2-5, with a tentative D call TRBD2 (6 bases). The CDR3 runs to 15 residues. Germline assignment: CDR1 LGHNA and CDR2 YSLEER. Trimming left V 3 bases short and J 4 bases short, with 15 bases between. Here the CDR3 reads CASSQDSGYSETQYF. The CDR3 coding sequence is TGCGCCAGCAGCCAGGATAGCGGCTATTCAGAGACCCAGTACTTC.

This clone was found once. V gene TRBV6-1 combines with J gene TRBJ2-3, with 7 bases aligning to TRBD1. Germline trimming cut 4 bases from V and 2 bases from J; bases unmatched to any gene: 6. This CDR3 contains 15 residues. CDR1 is MNHNS, CDR2 SASEGT, per germline. This CDR3 is CASSVRDRPTDTQYF. The CDR3 DNA reads as TGTGCCAGCAGTGTAAGGGACAGACCCACAGATACGCAGTATTTT.

V gene TRBV19 combines with J gene TRBJ2-1; no clear D. The CDR3 has 12 residues. V was clipped by 7 bases and J by 5 bases, with 9 bases between them. From germline, CDR1 is LNHDA and CDR2 SQIVND (reference sequence). CDR3 DNA: TGTGCCAGTACCTCGTCGGACAATGAGCAGTTCTTC. This sequence encodes CASTSSDNEQFF.

The chain couples TRBV19 to TRBJ2-7, with 8 bases matching TRBD1. V lost 4 bases and J lost 2; bases outside the gene matches: 1. Germline V gene sequence: CDR1 LNHDA, CDR2 SQIVND (reference sequence). The CDR3 is made up of 13 amino acids. The CDR3 bases are TGTGCCAGTAGTAAGGGACAGGCCTACGAGCAGTACTTC. It yields the protein CASSKGQAYEQYF.

DNA of the CDR3: TGTGCCAGCAGTTCCCCACTTACTCGGGACGGCTACGAGCAGTACTTC. Translation gives CASSSPLTRDGYEQYF. J is TRBJ2-7 and V is TRBV28; D is perhaps TRBD1 or TRBD2 (5 bases each). The germline CDR1 and CDR2 sequences are MDHEN and SYDVKM. Trimming cost V 4 bases and J 3 bases, with 19 bases left between them. This CDR3 contains 16 residues.

The chain employs TRBV7-8 and TRBJ2-1; 9 nucleotides align to TRBD1. In germline, CDR1 is SGHVS, CDR2 FQNEAQ. Trimming at V came to 5 bases and at J to 4 bases, leaving 9 bases not matched to a gene. The CDR3 consists of 16 residues. The CDR3: CASSLGTGSAYNEQFF. The CDR3 region has the DNA TGTGCCAGCAGCCTCGGGACAGGGTCAGCGTACAATGAGCAGTTCTTC. The complete variable domain, with remaining parts taken from reference TRBV7-8 and TRBJ2-1, reads GAGVSQSPRYKVAKRGQDVALRCDPISGHVSLFWYQQALGQGPEFLTYFQNEAQLDKSGLPSDRFFAERPEGSVSTLKIQRTQQEDSAVYLCASSLGTGSAYNEQFFGPGTRLTVL.

The chain couples TRBV12-5 to TRBJ2-3; no reliable D call. This CDR3 is 13 amino acids long. Germline CDR1 and CDR2: LGHNT and FRNRAP. V dropped 4 bases and J dropped 0 bases, with 5 bases sitting between them. The CDR3 nucleotides are TGTGCTAGTGGTTACCATAGCACAGATACGCAGTATTTT. It yields the protein CASGYHSTDTQYF.

CDR3 nucleotides: TGTGCCAGCAGTTATGGGTTAGCGGGGAACACCGGGGAGCTGTTTTTT. This translates into CASSYGLAGNTGELFF. The chain combines TRBV6-6 with TRBJ2-2, with 7 bases fitting TRBD2. J lost 1 base, V lost 3 bases, and 5 bases had no gene match. This CDR3 contains 16 residues. The V gene's germline CDR1 is MNHNY and CDR2 SVGAGI (reference sequence).

This sequence joins TRBV11-2 and TRBJ2-5; 8 bases fit TRBD2. The assigned J gene may be wrong: the sequence end matches TRBJ2-7 better. Germline loops: CDR1 SGHAT, CDR2 FQNNGV. The CDR3 extends over 16 amino acids. CDR3 nucleotides: TGTGCCAGCAGCCCGACCGGGACTAGGGGAGACTACGAGCAGTACTTC. Its translation is CASSPTGTRGDYEQYF.

This clone was seen once. The chain employs TRBV6-1 and TRBJ1-2; possibly TRBD1 for D (5 bases). CDR3 length: 16 amino acids. Germline V CDR1 and CDR2: MNHNS, SASEGT. Trimming left V 3 bases short and J 7 bases short, with 21 bases between. CDR3 sequence reads: CASSDLRLGGIAGYTF. The DNA for the CDR3 is TGTGCCAGCAGTGATCTGAGATTGGGGGGTATCGCTGGCTACACCTTC.

A word on this clone: The same CDR3 also results from other DNA sequences found in this sample. CDR3 sequence reads: CASSLRLAGDNEQFF. As DNA, the CDR3 is TGCGCCAGCAGCTTGAGGCTAGCGGGAGACAATGAGCAGTTCTTC. The chain is built from TRBV5-1 and TRBJ2-1; 10 positions agree with TRBD2. The junction had 3 bases not matched to a gene; V was cut back by 1 base and J by 5 bases. CDR3 length: 15 amino acids. The germline V gene has CDR1 SGHRS and CDR2 YFSETQ.

The V gene is TRBV19, the J gene TRBJ2-2; tentative D call: TRBD2 (5 bases). The CDR3 covers 20 residues. Trimming cost V 2 bases and J 5 bases, with 27 bases left between them. Germline-derived CDR1 and CDR2 are LNHDA and SQIVND (reference sequence). CDR3 residues: CASSISKTTLPGIDTGELFF. As DNA, the CDR3 is TGTGCCAGTAGTATATCAAAGACTACTTTACCCGGGATAGATACCGGGGAGCTGTTTTTT.

The chain carries TRBV15 and TRBJ2-2; maybe TRBD2 (6 bases). Trimming removed 5 bases from V and 4 bases from J, with 14 bases in between. CDR1 is LNHNV, CDR2 YYDKDF, per germline (reference sequence). The CDR3 spans 15 residues. The CDR3 loop reads CATSPRRDSTGELFF. The CDR3 DNA reads as TGTGCCACCAGCCCCCGACGGGACTCCACCGGGGAGCTGTTTTTT.

J is TRBJ2-3 and V is TRBV27; 15 bases match TRBD2. The J segment lost 1 base and the V segment lost 9 bases, leaving 14 bases of the junction unmatched. The CDR3 contains 19 residues. Germline CDR1 is MNHEY and CDR2 is SMNVEV (reference sequence). This CDR3 is CASCPNGLAGGVGTDTQYF. Here the CDR3 DNA reads TGTGCCAGTTGCCCGAACGGACTAGCGGGAGGGGTTGGCACAGATACGCAGTATTTT.

The V gene is TRBV29-1, the J gene TRBJ1-1, with a possible D match to TRBD1 (6 bases). The length of the CDR3 is 13 residues. The V end was cut by 2 bases, the J end by 5 bases, with 12 bases between. Germline CDR1 reads SQVTM; CDR2 reads ANQGSEA. The CDR3 sequence: CSVEFGGRTEAFF. CDR3 coding DNA: TGCAGCGTTGAATTCGGGGGCCGGACTGAAGCTTTCTTT.

The CDR3, as DNA: TGTGCCAGCAGTATCGGACATAATGGGGGCGGGGAGCTGTTTTTT. This translates into CASSIGHNGGGELFF. The chain carries TRBV27 and TRBJ2-2; D possibly matches TRBD1 or TRBD2 (5 bases each). Germline-derived CDR1 and CDR2 are MNHEY and SMNVEV (reference sequence). CDR3 length: 15 amino acids. The V end was cut by 5 bases, the J end by 7 bases, with 17 bases between.

This chain links TRBV27 with TRBJ2-2; D perhaps matches TRBD1 (6 bases). Germline V gene data show CDR1 as MNHEY and CDR2 as SMNVEV (reference sequence). The CDR3 is 14 amino acids. V was clipped by 3 bases and J by 6 bases, with 11 bases between them. The CDR3 sequence is CASSFGTPAGELFF. Written as DNA, the CDR3 is TGTGCCAGCAGTTTTGGGACACCCGCCGGGGAGCTGTTTTTT.

This chain joins TRBV7-9 and TRBJ2-1; tentatively, D is TRBD1 (5 bases). Germline loops: CDR1 SEHNR, CDR2 FQNEAQ (reference sequence). The CDR3 consists of 14 residues. Trimming took off 5 bases at V and 4 bases at J, with 12 bases between the two ends. The CDR3, as DNA: TGTGCCAGCAGCCCCCTGGGGCTGTACAATGAGCAGTTCTTC. Translation: CASSPLGLYNEQFF.

J is TRBJ2-3 and V is TRBV11-2, with a weak D call TRBD1 (6 bases). V lost 2 bases and J lost 6, with 15 bases in between. This CDR3 is 15 amino acids long. The V gene's germline CDR1 is SGHAT and CDR2 FQNNGV. CDR3 DNA: TGTGCCAGCAGCTTATTCGGCTCAGGGGCCGATACGCAGTATTTT. Encoded protein: CASSLFGSGADTQYF.

The chain is built from TRBV28 and TRBJ1-4; 9 bases are shared with TRBD1. Germline CDR1 reads MDHEN; CDR2 reads SYDVKM. The CDR3 is made up of 15 amino acids. After removal of 5 bases from V and 4 bases from J, the junction contained 5 bases not matched to a gene. CDR3 nucleotides: TGTGCCAGCAGTCTGGGGACAGGGATTAATGAAAAACTGTTTTTT. Translating gives CASSLGTGINEKLFF.